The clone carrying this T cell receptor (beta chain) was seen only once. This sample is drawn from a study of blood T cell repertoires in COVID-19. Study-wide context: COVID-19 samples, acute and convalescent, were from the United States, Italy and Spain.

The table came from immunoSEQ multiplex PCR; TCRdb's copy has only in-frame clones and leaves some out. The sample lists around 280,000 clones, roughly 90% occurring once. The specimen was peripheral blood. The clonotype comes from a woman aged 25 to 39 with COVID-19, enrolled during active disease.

The CDR3 nucleotides read TGTGCCAGCAGCACAGCACCGGGAGCGGATTCACCCCTCCACTTT. Protein product: CASSTAPGADSPLHF. The V gene is TRBV9, the J gene TRBJ1-6; D ambiguous. V lost 4 bases, J lost 8 bases, and 16 bases lay in between. Germline CDR1 SGDLS, CDR2 YYNGEE. This CDR3 has 15 amino acids.